This T cell receptor (beta chain) derives from a study of blood T cell repertoires in COVID-19. Study details: The United States, Italy and Spain provided the acute and convalescent COVID-19 samples. Nucleic acid was either cDNA or gDNA, and it came from T cells, B-cell-depleted T cells, or PBMCs.

This clone was counted a few times. Seattle-derived patients entered the study during active infection and were followed longitudinally. Methods used by the authors: How many nucleated cells were present was estimated from reference gene primer amplification. Assay: immunoSEQ multiplex PCR; the TCRdb copy retains only in-frame clones and omits some. The D gene and trimming were derived from the DNA, and the V and J assignments and clone size from that table. Of 100,000 to 150,000 clones listed, around 81% were seen once; the top ten hold roughly 15%. The CDR3 covers 18 residues. Germline lookup yields CDR1 MDHEN and CDR2 SYDVKM. V dropped 3 bases and J dropped 11; count of bases not matched to a gene: 21.

The sequence came from a young man with COVID-19, enrolled during active disease. Sequenced sample: peripheral blood. The chain joins TRBV28 to TRBJ1-4; 7 nucleotides line up with TRBD1. As DNA, the CDR3 is TGTGCCAGCAGTTTTAGTATTACAGGGGATGGACCGATGGAGAAACTGTTTTTT. It specifies CASSFSITGDGPMEKLFF.